This T cell receptor (beta chain) was recovered during a study of shared clonotypes between healthy human individuals. Method: immunoSEQ multiplex PCR; TCRdb's copy keeps in-frame clones and lacks some. The table records 2 million to 2.5 million clones, nearly 97% of them present only once. Material for sequencing was naive CD4+ T cells sorted from blood. The subset: CD45RA+ positively selected. This TCR derives from a man younger than 35 in good health.

The CDR3 sequence is CASSQARHDTQYF. As DNA, the CDR3 is TGCGCCAGCAGCCAAGCGCGGCATGATACGCAGTATTTT. This chain joins TRBV4-3 and TRBJ2-3; D remains unclear. This CDR3 has 13 amino acids. Trimming left V 1 base short and J 6 bases short, with 8 bases between. CDR1 is LGHNA, CDR2 YSLEER, per germline.